A selection of T cell receptor beta chains follows, all from one sample in a study of CD8+CD57+ T cells in acquired aplastic anemia. Using its own MiXCR run on the reads, TCRdb lists one record per CDR3 protein. The sample holds 200,000 to 250,000 distinct CDR3 sequences, roughly two thirds seen once. The sequencing input was sorted CD4+, CD8+, or CD8+CD57+ T cells (not recorded which) from PBMCs. The receptors originated from a human donor with aplastic anemia. Both conserved end residues are part of each CDR3. A D gene is named only where the DNA matches it firmly. Rows give clone size only sometimes, using once, few, many, or a class for an expanded clone.

cdr3_aa: CASSLGSGTGETQYF
cdr3_nt: TGTGCCAGCAGCCTGGGATCCGGGACGGGAGAGACCCAGTACTTC
clone_size: few
v_call: TRBV5-1
j_call: TRBJ2-5
d_call: -

cdr3_aa: CSVVFTNGNEQFF
cdr3_nt: TGCAGCGTTGTGTTTACGAACGGGAATGAGCAGTTCTTC
clone_size: -
v_call: TRBV29-1
j_call: TRBJ2-1
d_call: -

cdr3_aa: CASSLRGLAVTDTQYF
cdr3_nt: TGTGCCAGTTCCCTCCGGGGACTAGCGGTCACAGATACGCAGTATTTT
clone_size: few
v_call: TRBV19
j_call: TRBJ2-3
d_call: TRBD2

cdr3_aa: CAASRNRELGSPLHF
cdr3_nt: TGTGCCGCCAGCAGAAACAGGGAATTGGGATCGCCCCTCCACTTT
clone_size: -
v_call: TRBV15
j_call: TRBJ1-6
d_call: -

cdr3_aa: CSAQQGPPYEQYF
cdr3_nt: TGCAGTGCTCAACAGGGTCCCCCCTACGAGCAGTACTTC
clone_size: -
v_call: TRBV20-1
j_call: TRBJ2-7
d_call: -

cdr3_aa: CASSLEQTGNTIYF
cdr3_nt: TGCGCCAGCAGCTTGGAACAGACTGGAAACACCATATATTTT
clone_size: -
v_call: TRBV5-1
j_call: TRBJ1-3
d_call: -

cdr3_aa: CATSDLFPGQAQYF
cdr3_nt: TGTGCCACCAGTGATTTGTTTCCGGGGCAAGCCCAGTACTTC
clone_size: -
v_call: TRBV24-1
j_call: TRBJ2-5
d_call: -

cdr3_aa: CASSLAGGGLVDEQFF
cdr3_nt: TGTGCCAGCAGCTTAGCGGGGGGAGGCCTCGTGGATGAGCAGTTCTTC
clone_size: -
v_call: TRBV7-9
j_call: TRBJ2-1
d_call: -

cdr3_aa: CASSPSWPGQINEQFF
cdr3_nt: TGTGCCAGCAGCCCCAGCTGGCCGGGACAGATCAATGAGCAGTTCTTC
clone_size: -
v_call: TRBV28
j_call: TRBJ2-1
d_call: TRBD1

cdr3_aa: CASSVTPGQGNIQYF
cdr3_nt: TGTGCCAGCAGCGTCACCCCCGGACAGGGAAACATTCAGTACTTC
clone_size: -
v_call: TRBV9
j_call: TRBJ2-4
d_call: TRBD1

cdr3_aa: CASSLPYGYTF
cdr3_nt: TGTGCCAGCAGCTTGCCCTATGGCTACACCTTC
clone_size: -
v_call: TRBV5-8
j_call: TRBJ1-2
d_call: -

cdr3_aa: CATSDPGQGRNQPQHF
cdr3_nt: TGTGCCACCAGTGATCCGGGACAGGGTAGGAATCAGCCCCAGCATTTT
clone_size: many
v_call: TRBV24-1
j_call: TRBJ1-5
d_call: TRBD1

cdr3_aa: CATRVSSGSSTQYF
cdr3_nt: TGTGCCACCAGGGTCTCCAGCGGGTCATCTACGCAGTATTTT
clone_size: -
v_call: TRBV7-9
j_call: TRBJ2-3
d_call: -

cdr3_aa: CASSPPIAVTKNYGYTF
cdr3_nt: TGTGCCAGCAGCCCCCCCATAGCCGTGACTAAAAACTATGGCTACACCTTC
clone_size: few
v_call: TRBV7-9
j_call: TRBJ1-2
d_call: -